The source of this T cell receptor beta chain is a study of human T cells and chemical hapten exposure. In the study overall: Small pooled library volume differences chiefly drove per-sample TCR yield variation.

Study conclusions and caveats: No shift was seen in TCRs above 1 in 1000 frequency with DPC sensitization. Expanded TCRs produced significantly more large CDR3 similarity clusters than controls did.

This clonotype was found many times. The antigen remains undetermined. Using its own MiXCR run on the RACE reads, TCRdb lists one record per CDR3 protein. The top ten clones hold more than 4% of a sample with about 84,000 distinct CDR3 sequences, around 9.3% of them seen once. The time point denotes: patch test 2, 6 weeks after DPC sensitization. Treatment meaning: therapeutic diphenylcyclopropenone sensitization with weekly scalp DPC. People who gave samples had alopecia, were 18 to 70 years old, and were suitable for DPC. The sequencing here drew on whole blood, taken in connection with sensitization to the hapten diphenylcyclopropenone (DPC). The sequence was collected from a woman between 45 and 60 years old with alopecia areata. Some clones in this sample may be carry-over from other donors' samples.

CDR3: CSAPGTGDPDTQYF. The CDR3 DNA is TGCAGCGCTCCCGGGACAGGGGATCCAGATACGCAGTATTTT. The rearrangement joins TRBV29-1 to TRBJ2-3, with 10 nucleotides matching TRBD1. Germline CDR1 and CDR2: SQVTM and ANQGSEA. Trimming took 7 bases from V and 4 from J; bases not matched to a gene: 8. This CDR3 spans 14 amino acids.